The 24 T cell receptor beta chains listed next were all sequenced from one sample in a study of T-cell memory formation after mild COVID-19. TCRdb called the 5' RACE reads again in MiXCR, with one record for every CDR3 protein. This table holds 350,000 to 400,000 distinct CDR3 sequences, roughly 21% found once. The sample consisted of PBMCs or a T cell subset sorted from them (not recorded which). All receptors come from an adult woman who had mild COVID-19 (a few samples of this study predate the infection). Cell type and time point are not known.

This clonotype came up a few times. This chain links TRBV7-8 with TRBJ2-3, with 8 bases identical to TRBD2. Germline CDR1 is SGHVS and CDR2 is FQNEAQ. V was clipped by 5 bases and J by 1 base; unmatched bases: 11. The CDR3 runs to 17 residues. The CDR3 spells CASSPHGGVSRTDTQYF. CDR3 bases: TGTGCCAGCAGCCCCCACGGGGGGGTCAGCCGCACAGATACGCAGTATTTT.

In this sample, this clonotype turned up many times. The chain combines TRBV29-1 with TRBJ2-7; 7 positions agree with TRBD1. CDR1 and CDR2 from the germline V gene are SQVTM and ANQGSEA. The CDR3 is made up of 13 amino acids. V lost 7 bases to trimming and J lost 3 bases; unmatched junction nucleotides: 9. Here the CDR3 reads CSARSDRNYEQYF. CDR3 coding DNA: TGCAGCGCTAGATCGGACAGGAACTACGAGCAGTACTTC.

V is TRBV29-1 and J is TRBJ2-7, with D tentatively TRBD2 (5 bases). The germline gives CDR1 SQVTM, CDR2 ANQGSEA. Trimming pared 0 bases from V and 0 bases from J, leaving 12 bases between. This CDR3 spans 15 amino acids. CDR3 sequence (DNA): TGCAGCGTTGAAGACCCTAGCAGGAGCTCCTACGAGCAGTACTTC. It is translated as CSVEDPSRSSYEQYF.

The table lists this clonotype with many counts. This chain joins TRBV7-2 and TRBJ2-3; D is perhaps TRBD1 (6 bases). Germline assignment: CDR1 SGHTA and CDR2 FQGNSA. The CDR3 has 13 amino acids. The V end lost 5 bases, the J end lost 6 bases, and 12 bases lay between the germline ends. The CDR3 nucleotides read TGTGCCAGCAGCCTACAGGGCGTGGATACGCAGTATTTT. Translated: CASSLQGVDTQYF.

The V and J genes are TRBV5-6 and TRBJ2-1; tentatively, D is TRBD1 (5 bases). This CDR3 spans 15 amino acids. V shed 0 bases and J shed 7 bases, with 14 bases lying between them. The germline V gene encodes CDR1 SGHDT and CDR2 YYEEEE. The CDR3 sequence: CASSLVGQGGNEQFF. In DNA form, the CDR3 reads TGTGCCAGCAGCTTGGTGGGTCAGGGTGGAAATGAGCAGTTCTTC.

V usage is TRBV9 and J usage is TRBJ2-6, with no clear D. This CDR3 contains 18 residues. V lost 4 bases to trimming and J lost 0 bases, with 17 bases between them. CDR1 and CDR2 from the germline V gene are SGDLS and YYNGEE. The CDR3 coding sequence is TGTGCCAGCAGCCCCGGGTTCATTCTGGCCTCTGGGGCCAACGTCCTGACTTTC. This codes for CASSPGFILASGANVLTF.

This clonotype appeared a few times. This chain uses TRBV20-1 with TRBJ2-3; 16 bases align to TRBD2. Germline assignment: CDR1 DFQATT and CDR2 SNEGSKA (reference sequence). V shed 5 bases and J 4 bases; nucleotides not matched to a gene: 12. The CDR3 totals 18 residues. CDR3 nucleotides: TGCAGTGCTCCCATAGGGACTAGCGGGGGGGCCCCGGCAGATACGCAGTATTTT. Translation gives CSAPIGTSGGAPADTQYF.

The sample holds a few counts of this clonotype. V is TRBV20-1 and J is TRBJ2-1; 7 bases map to TRBD1. CDR1 is DFQATT, CDR2 SNEGSKA, per germline (reference sequence). Trimming cost V 8 bases and J 6 bases; bases outside gene matches: 16. The CDR3 contains 15 residues. CDR3 sequence: CSLRKSQDRPNEQFF. As DNA, the CDR3 is TGCAGTTTACGGAAGTCGCAGGACAGGCCCAATGAGCAGTTCTTC.

This clonotype was detected only a few times. The chain couples TRBV24-1 to TRBJ2-1, with 12 bases matching TRBD2. The junction had 8 bases not matched to a gene; V was cut back by 9 bases and J by 3 bases. CDR1 is KGHDR and CDR2 is SFDVKD in the germline V gene. The CDR3 has 16 amino acids. CDR3 sequence reads: CATGTSGPLSYNEQFF. The CDR3 coding sequence is TGTGCCACCGGGACTAGCGGGCCTTTAAGCTACAATGAGCAGTTCTTC.

This clonotype was detected only a few times. The J gene is TRBJ2-3, the V gene TRBV25-1; TRBD2 agrees at 8 bases. This CDR3 contains 17 residues. Germline V gene lookup returns CDR1 MGHDK and CDR2 SYGVNS. V lost 5 bases and J lost 5; bases outside the gene matches: 15. CDR3 bases: TGTGCCAGCAGTCCTCGCGGAGCGGGAGAGGGTGGAGATACGCAGTATTTT. It specifies CASSPRGAGEGGDTQYF.

This clonotype was counted only a few times. The rearrangement uses TRBV12-3 or TRBV12-4 and TRBJ1-5, with a tentative D call TRBD1 (5 bases). This CDR3 comprises 14 residues. The V end was cut by 3 bases, the J end by 3 bases, with 9 bases between. The CDR3 spells CASSFHRSNQPQHF. The CDR3 DNA sequence: TGTGCCAGCAGTTTCCACAGGTCCAATCAGCCCCAGCATTTT.

This clonotype was seen a handful of times. The CDR3 here is CASSLERGNTGELFF. In DNA form, the CDR3 reads TGTGCCAGCAGCTTAGAACGCGGCAACACCGGGGAGCTGTTTTTT. J is TRBJ2-2 and V is TRBV7-2, with D uncertain. Looked up from germline, CDR1 is SGHTA and CDR2 is FQGNSA. CDR3 size: 15 residues. Trimming took 1 base from V and 2 from J, leaving 8 bases between them.

The genes are TRBV5-1 and TRBJ2-3, with TRBD2 identical over 10 bases. The junction had 6 bases not matched to a gene; V was cut back by 4 bases and J by 4 bases. The CDR3 is 15 residues long. Germline loops: CDR1 SGHRS, CDR2 YFSETQ. DNA for the CDR3: TGCGCCAGCAGCCCGGGACTAGCGAACCCAGATACGCAGTATTTT. Protein: CASSPGLANPDTQYF.

This clonotype was found a few times. CDR3 region: CASSSPPDSSYEQYF. DNA of the CDR3: TGTGCCAGCAGCTCCCCCCCCGACTCCTCTTACGAGCAGTACTTC. The V call is TRBV7-8, the J call TRBJ2-7; D gene uncertain. Germline V gene sequence: CDR1 SGHVS, CDR2 FQNEAQ. This CDR3 region has 15 residues. V shed 4 bases and J shed 4 bases, with 17 bases lying between them.

This clonotype was counted between two and nine times. This sequence joins TRBV6-5 and TRBJ2-3; possibly TRBD2 for D (5 bases). V was cut by 8 bases and J by 6 bases, with 12 bases left in between. Germline loops: CDR1 MNHEY, CDR2 SVGAGI. The CDR3 sequence is 12 residues long. CDR3 in amino acids: CASRGTSDTQYF. In nucleotides, the CDR3 is TGTGCCAGCCGGGGTACGTCGGATACGCAGTATTTT.

This clonotype was found once. The CDR3 protein is CAWSVLPLGQPQHF. Here the CDR3 DNA reads TGTGCCTGGAGTGTATTGCCATTAGGTCAGCCCCAGCATTTT. The chain combines TRBV30 with TRBJ1-5; D not certain. CDR1 is GTSNPN, CDR2 SVGIG, per germline (reference sequence). The CDR3 contains 14 residues. V gave up 0 bases and J gave up 6 bases, with 12 bases separating them.

This clonotype was seen more than once but under ten times. The chain recombines TRBV12-3 or TRBV12-4 with TRBJ2-1, with 8 bases that match TRBD2. The CDR3 has 16 residues. V was clipped by 5 bases and J by 1 base; unmatched bases: 7. The CDR3 sequence is CASSRSGATSYNEQFF. CDR3 bases: TGTGCCAGCAGTCGTAGCGGGGCCACTTCCTACAATGAGCAGTTCTTC.

J is TRBJ2-5 and V is TRBV9; D is ambiguous. This CDR3 region has 11 residues. CDR1 and CDR2 (germline): SGDLS, YYNGEE. With 4 bases removed from V and 7 bases from J, the gap between germline ends came to 8 bases. CDR3 region: CASSSTGTQYF. The CDR3 DNA follows: TGTGCCAGCAGCTCCACGGGGACCCAGTACTTC.

This clonotype was counted only a few times. CDR3 sequence reads: CATSGAMPGENTEAFF. CDR3 coding DNA: TGTGCCACCAGTGGAGCCATGCCCGGGGAGAACACTGAAGCTTTCTTT. The chain uses TRBV24-1 and TRBJ1-1; D is undetermined. V lost 5 bases and J lost 1, with 16 bases in between. Germline V CDR1 and CDR2: KGHDR, SFDVKD. The CDR3 totals 16 residues.

DNA for the CDR3: TGTGCCAGCAGCACCCGAGAATTCTCCTACAATGAGCAGTTCTTC. Amino acid sequence: CASSTREFSYNEQFF. The chain has TRBV9 and TRBJ2-1; D uncertain. V lost 4 bases, J lost 0 bases, and 11 bases lay in between. CDR1 and CDR2 from the germline V gene are SGDLS and YYNGEE. There are 15 residues in the CDR3.

This clonotype has only a few counts. The gene calls are TRBV7-2 and TRBJ1-2, with 9 positions matching TRBD1. The J segment lost 7 bases and the V segment lost 1 base, leaving 10 bases of the junction unmatched. In germline, CDR1 is SGHTA, CDR2 FQGNSA. CDR3 length: 16 amino acids. This chain's CDR3 is CASSLDRRGQGGGYTF. In nucleotides, the CDR3 is TGTGCCAGCAGCTTAGACCGGAGGGGACAGGGAGGTGGCTACACCTTC.

This chain links TRBV5-1 with TRBJ2-7; TRBD1 agrees at 10 bases. Germline lookup yields CDR1 SGHRS and CDR2 YFSETQ. The CDR3 covers 17 residues. After removal of 4 bases from V and 4 bases from J, the junction contained 14 bases not matched to a gene. In DNA form, the CDR3 reads TGCGCCAGCAGCGTGGAATACTTCCGGGACAGGGGTTACGAGCAGTACTTC. Its translation: CASSVEYFRDRGYEQYF.

This chain uses TRBV12-3 or TRBV12-4 with TRBJ2-7, with TRBD2 as a possible D gene (5 bases). With 4 bases removed from V and 7 bases from J, the gap between germline ends came to 11 bases. The CDR3 runs 12 residues. The DNA of the CDR3 is TGTGCCAGCAGTTCTTATACGGGGGAGCAGTACTTC. Residues: CASSSYTGEQYF.

The chain employs TRBV2 and TRBJ1-2, with a weak D call TRBD1 (5 bases). CDR1 and CDR2 (germline): SNHLY, FYNNEI. Trimming shortened V by 2 bases and J by 3 bases, and 7 bases separated the two germline ends. The CDR3 loop spans 13 amino acids. CDR3 coding DNA: TGTGCCAGCAGTGAAATGGGGGACTATGGCTACACCTTC. Residues: CASSEMGDYGYTF.